These 25 T cell receptor beta chains were all obtained from the same sample, sequenced in a study of CD8+ T cells in alopecia areata. RNA was isolated and reverse transcribed to cDNA, the sequencing template. Measured with immunoSEQ multiplex PCR; TCRdb has only the in-frame clones, and not every one. In the table there are fewer than 110,000 clones, just under 60% of which are singletons. Sample treatment: oral pan-JAK inhibitor, 5-10 mg twice daily. The sequencing here drew on CD8+ T cells sorted from blood, taken at roughly week 58, from a patient treated with tofacitinib. The receptor set was obtained from a human donor with alopecia areata.

A few counts support this clone. V gene TRBV15 combines with J gene TRBJ1-5, with D possibly TRBD1 on 5 matching bases. The length of the CDR3 is 18 residues. The germline V and J ends were trimmed by 0 bases and 2 bases, with 17 bases remaining between them. Germline V gene sequence: CDR1 LNHNV, CDR2 YYDKDF (reference sequence). CDR3 in amino acids: CATSRDFPGGAGNQPQHF. CDR3 nucleotides: TGTGCCACCAGCAGAGATTTCCCGGGTGGGGCTGGCAATCAGCCCCAGCATTTT.

The chain has TRBV29-1 and TRBJ1-1; tentatively, D is TRBD1 (5 bases). This CDR3 contains 14 residues. Germline V gives CDR1 SQVTM, CDR2 ANQGSEA. V dropped 8 bases and J dropped 5 bases, with 21 bases sitting between them. CDR3 protein: CSTCRGGACTEAFF. The CDR3 DNA is TGCAGCACCTGCCGAGGAGGGGCATGTACTGAAGCTTTCTTT.

The V call is TRBV19, the J call TRBJ2-7, with D perhaps TRBD2 (6 bases). Germline V CDR1 and CDR2: LNHDA, SQIVND (reference sequence). This CDR3 is built from 12 residues. V was pared by 3 bases and J by 7 bases, with 10 bases between. The CDR3 DNA follows: TGTGCCAGTAGTATCGGACTAAGGGAGCAGTACTTC. Translating gives CASSIGLREQYF.

V gene TRBV14 combines with J gene TRBJ2-1; a possible D gene is TRBD2 (6 bases). V was cut by 4 bases and J by 3 bases, with 13 bases left in between. Germline V gives CDR1 SGHDN, CDR2 FVKESK. This CDR3 has 15 amino acids. The CDR3 region is CASSLSWGDYNEQFF. DNA of the CDR3: TGTGCCAGCAGCCTTTCCTGGGGGGACTACAATGAGCAGTTCTTC. Based on the CDR3 plus reference TRBV14 and TRBJ2-1, the full variable domain is EAGVTQFPSHSVIEKGQTVTLRCDPISGHDNLYWYRRVMGKEIKFLLHFVKESKQDESGMPNNRFLAERTGGTYSTLKVQPAELEDSGVYFCASSLSWGDYNEQFFGPGTRLTVL.

The chain links TRBV5-1 to TRBJ2-7, with TRBD2 as a possible D gene (6 bases). Germline-derived CDR1 and CDR2 are SGHRS and YFSETQ. The CDR3 spans 17 residues. V was trimmed by 0 bases and J by 0 bases, leaving 16 bases between them. This CDR3 is CASSLAWAGQLSYEQYF. As DNA, the CDR3 is TGCGCCAGCAGCTTGGCCTGGGCGGGGCAACTCTCCTACGAGCAGTACTTC.

This clone was observed a handful of times. The chain joins TRBV29-1 to TRBJ2-5; no definite D call. The V end lost 6 bases, the J end lost 5 bases, and 10 bases lay between the germline ends. Germline V gene data show CDR1 as SQVTM and CDR2 as ANQGSEA. The CDR3 is 11 residues long. The CDR3 region has the DNA TGCAGCGTCCCTGACCGTGAGACCCAGTACTTC. Translated: CSVPDRETQYF.

The V and J genes are TRBV6-1 and TRBJ2-7; D possibly corresponds to TRBD1 (6 bases). The CDR3 runs 14 residues. V lost 1 base and J 3 bases, leaving 10 bases between the germline ends. Germline V gene data show CDR1 as MNHNS and CDR2 as SASEGT. CDR3 region: CASSEGTAGYEQYF. Here the CDR3 DNA reads TGTGCCAGCAGTGAAGGGACAGCCGGCTACGAGCAGTACTTC.

V gene TRBV5-6 combines with J gene TRBJ2-5; D is possibly TRBD2 (6 bases). V was pared by 4 bases and J by 1 base, with 11 bases between. The CDR3 runs to 14 residues. Germline V gene data show CDR1 as SGHDT and CDR2 as YYEEEE. Here the CDR3 DNA reads TGTGCCAGCAGCGTTACTAGCTCCCAAGAGACCCAGTACTTC. Its protein is CASSVTSSQETQYF.

The rearrangement uses TRBV27 and TRBJ2-7; no clear D gene. Germline-derived CDR1 and CDR2 are MNHEY and SMNVEV (reference sequence). This CDR3 is built from 12 residues. V was cut by 3 bases and J by 5 bases, with 8 bases left in between. The CDR3: CASSFDNNEQYF. In DNA form, the CDR3 reads TGTGCCAGCAGTTTTGACAACAACGAGCAGTACTTC.

The rearrangement links TRBV27 to TRBJ2-3; possible D gene TRBD1, 6 bases. This CDR3 comprises 16 residues. V was pared by 3 bases and J by 1 base, with 14 bases between. Germline values: CDR1 MNHEY, CDR2 SMNVEV (reference sequence). The CDR3 is CASSFYPRQGTDTQYF. In DNA form, the CDR3 reads TGTGCCAGCAGTTTCTACCCCCGACAGGGCACAGATACGCAGTATTTT.

This clone was counted a few times. The J gene is TRBJ2-1, the V gene TRBV29-1; D is unresolved. This CDR3 contains 12 residues. Germline lookup yields CDR1 SQVTM and CDR2 ANQGSEA. V was clipped by 0 bases and J by 6 bases, with 6 bases between them. Here the CDR3 reads CSVEDPGNEQFF. Written as DNA, the CDR3 is TGCAGCGTTGAAGATCCGGGCAATGAGCAGTTCTTC.

This clone showed up just a few times. The genes are TRBV25-1 and TRBJ1-2, with D possibly matching TRBD1 (5 bases). V was clipped by 6 bases and J by 3 bases, with 20 bases between them. CDR1 is MGHDK and CDR2 is SYGVNS in the germline V gene. The length of the CDR3 is 16 residues. As DNA, the CDR3 is TGTGCCAGCAGGGGGGTGGCCCTACATCGGGACTATGGCTACACCTTC. Its translation: CASRGVALHRDYGYTF.

The J gene is TRBJ1-2, the V gene TRBV6-5; 10 nucleotides agree with TRBD1. This CDR3 region has 13 residues. Looked up from germline, CDR1 is MNHEY and CDR2 is SVGAGI. Trimming took 5 bases from V and 4 from J; bases not matched to a gene: 1. The CDR3 sequence is CASSGDRGYGYTF. Written as DNA, the CDR3 is TGTGCCAGCAGTGGGGACAGGGGCTATGGCTACACCTTC.

The chain links TRBV4-2 to TRBJ2-3; TRBD1 is a possible D gene (6 bases). The CDR3 contains 15 residues. V lost 3 bases, J lost 2 bases, and 12 bases lay in between. CDR1 is LGHNA and CDR2 is YNFKEQ in the germline V gene. This chain's CDR3 is CASSQGAAPTDTQYF. CDR3 nucleotides: TGTGCCAGCAGCCAGGGGGCTGCCCCCACAGATACGCAGTATTTT.

In DNA, the CDR3 is TGTGCCAGCAGCCCGGAGAGGCAAGAGACCCAGTACTTC. It codes for CASSPERQETQYF. The rearrangement joins TRBV6-5 to TRBJ2-5; D call uncertain. Trimming took 6 bases from V and 2 from J, leaving 10 bases between them. The CDR3 is 13 amino acids. Germline loops: CDR1 MNHEY, CDR2 SVGAGI.

The V call is TRBV29-1, the J call TRBJ2-7, with D perhaps TRBD1 (6 bases). From germline, CDR1 is SQVTM and CDR2 ANQGSEA. This CDR3 is built from 12 residues. Trimming pared 6 bases from V and 3 bases from J, leaving 12 bases between. The CDR3 DNA is TGCAGCGTACGGGAACAGGGCTACGAGCAGTACTTC. Its translation is CSVREQGYEQYF.

As concerns this clone: An end of the junction differs from the germline gene, which may be a read error. This sequence joins TRBV4-1 and TRBJ2-5; D call uncertain. The germline gives CDR1 MGHRA, CDR2 YSYEKL. CDR3 size: 13 residues. CDR3 in amino acids: CASGQAGQETQYF. The CDR3 DNA is TGCGCCAGCGGCCAAGCTGGCCAAGAGACCCAGTACTTC.

V gene TRBV7-9 combines with J gene TRBJ1-6; D possibly corresponds to TRBD1 (6 bases). The CDR3 is 13 residues long. From germline, CDR1 is SEHNR and CDR2 FQNEAQ (reference sequence). The DNA of the CDR3 is TGTGCTTGCGGGGACAACAACGGTTCACCCCTCCACTTT. Its protein product is CACGDNNGSPLHF.

The count of this clone is one. The J gene is TRBJ1-2, the V gene TRBV5-1; D call uncertain. The V and J ends lost 1 base and 4 bases respectively, with 8 bases between them. The CDR3 runs 13 residues. Germline lookup yields CDR1 SGHRS and CDR2 YFSETQ. CDR3 sequence reads: CASSLSRSYGYTF. CDR3 DNA: TGCGCCAGCAGCTTGAGCAGATCCTATGGCTACACCTTC.

Points on this clone: This specimen includes other DNA sequences encoding the same CDR3. The CDR3 region is CSVGDRGYNEQFF. CDR3 in DNA: TGCAGCGTTGGGGACAGGGGTTACAATGAGCAGTTCTTC. The chain links TRBV29-1 to TRBJ2-1, with 10 bases aligning to TRBD1. Germline trimming cut 4 bases from V and 4 bases from J; bases unmatched to any gene: 1. This CDR3 comprises 13 residues. Germline V lookup: CDR1 SQVTM, CDR2 ANQGSEA.

This rearrangement joins TRBV27 to TRBJ2-2; possibly TRBD1 for D (5 bases). V lost 0 bases and J lost 8, with 13 bases in between. The V gene's germline CDR1 is MNHEY and CDR2 SMNVEV (reference sequence). This CDR3 is 15 amino acids long. The CDR3 DNA sequence: TGTGCCAGCAGTTTATCGATAAGGGGTTCGGGGGAGCTGTTTTTT. Protein: CASSLSIRGSGELFF.

This clone was observed once. The rearrangement uses TRBV5-4 and TRBJ2-5; the D is unclear. Germline V CDR1 and CDR2: SGHNT, YYREEE (reference sequence). This CDR3 comprises 11 residues. Trimming left V 0 bases short and J 3 bases short, with 0 bases between. The CDR3 bases are TGTGCCAGCAGCTTGGAAGAGACCCAGTACTTC. Protein sequence: CASSLEETQYF. Full variable domain (rest looked up from reference TRBV5-4 and TRBJ2-5): ETGVTQSPTHLIKTRGQQVTLRCSSQSGHNTVSWYQQALGQGPQFIFQYYREEENGRGNFPPRFSGLQFPNYSSELNVNALELDDSALYLCASSLEETQYFGPGTRLLVL.

The V and J genes are TRBV7-9 and TRBJ2-7; 7 nucleotides agree with TRBD2. Germline V gene sequence: CDR1 SEHNR, CDR2 FQNEAQ (reference sequence). CDR3 length equals 16 residues. Trimming removed 3 bases from V and 1 base from J; junction bases left unmatched: 9. The CDR3 sequence is CASSFREGQKSYEQYF. CDR3 coding DNA: TGTGCCAGCAGCTTCAGGGAGGGCCAGAAGTCCTACGAGCAGTACTTC.

The rearrangement joins TRBV11-2 to TRBJ2-7; D possibly corresponds to TRBD1 (6 bases). Germline V lookup: CDR1 SGHAT, CDR2 FQNNGV. The length of the CDR3 is 15 residues. The V end lost 5 bases, the J end lost 6 bases, and 20 bases lay between the germline ends. CDR3 coding DNA: TGTGCCAGCAGCCTGGGTTATGGGACATTGAGCGAGCAGTACTTC. Its translation: CASSLGYGTLSEQYF.

The CDR3 reads CASSQQGEETQYF. The DNA for the CDR3 is TGTGCCAGCAGCCAACAGGGGGAGGAGACCCAGTACTTC. This rearrangement joins TRBV14 to TRBJ2-5; 7 positions match TRBD1. The CDR3 length is 13 residues. V was pared by 2 bases and J by 5 bases, with 2 bases of the junction left unmatched. Germline values: CDR1 SGHDN, CDR2 FVKESK.